This T cell receptor (beta chain) stems from a study of blood T cell repertoires in COVID-19. Whole-study context: COVID-19 samples collected from the United States, Italy and Spain covered acute and convalescent phases. PBMCs, B-cell-depleted T cells, or T cells were the source of the cDNA or gDNA that made up the material.

In the original workflow: Quantification of nucleated cells was approximated via reference gene primer amplification. Repertoires were generated with immunoSEQ multiplex PCR, while TCRdb's copy carries only in-frame clones and drops some. The V and J calls and clone size are taken from that table; D and trimming were inferred from the DNA. The sample contains approximately 150,000 clones, approximately 79% of which appear only once. The CDR3 loop spans 14 amino acids. Germline CDR1 is SNHLY and CDR2 is FYNNEI. J gave up 4 bases and V 3 bases, and 5 bases lay outside the gene matches. This TCR was sampled from a woman older than 75 with acute or convalescent COVID-19. Sequencing used peripheral blood. V is TRBV2 and J is TRBJ1-2, with 7 bases aligning to TRBD1. The CDR3 DNA reads as TGTGCCAGCAGTGAGGAGGGGGCCGGCTATGGCTACACCTTC. It translates to CASSEEGAGYGYTF.